Presented here are 8 T cell receptor beta chains from one specimen sequenced in a study of blood T cell repertoires in COVID-19. Method: immunoSEQ multiplex PCR; TCRdb's copy keeps in-frame clones and lacks some. The repertoire has 200,000 to 250,000 clones, approximately 90% of them found once; the top ten carry about 6%. Sequenced sample: peripheral blood. These receptors came from a man older than 75 with acute or convalescent COVID-19.

The chain carries TRBV18 and TRBJ2-1, with 11 bases identical to TRBD2. Germline-derived CDR1 and CDR2 are KGHSH and LQKENI. V gave up 0 bases and J gave up 8 bases; unmatched junction bases: 6. The CDR3 spans 16 residues. The DNA for the CDR3 is TGTGCCAGCTCACCACCCGGGCTAGCGGGAGGCGATGAGCAGTTCTTC. Amino acid sequence: CASSPPGLAGGDEQFF.

The chain couples TRBV7-2 to TRBJ2-1; 7 positions match TRBD2. The germline V gene has CDR1 SGHTA and CDR2 FQGNSA. Germline trimming cut 1 base from V and 7 bases from J; bases unmatched to any gene: 7. The CDR3 has 15 residues. For the CDR3, the DNA is TGTGCCAGCAGCTTAGATGGGCGGGAGTTGAATGAGCAGTTCTTC. It is translated as CASSLDGRELNEQFF.

This clone was counted only a few times. The rearrangement links TRBV18 to TRBJ2-1, with TRBD1 matching 8 bases. V shed 6 bases, J shed 4 bases, and the junction held 11 bases outside the gene matches. The germline V gene encodes CDR1 KGHSH and CDR2 LQKENI. The CDR3 loop spans 16 amino acids. Here the CDR3 reads CASSLIGQGAYNEQFF. In DNA, the CDR3 is TGTGCCAGCTCGCTGATAGGGCAGGGGGCTTACAATGAGCAGTTCTTC.

The chain links TRBV3-1 (or the pseudogene TRBV3-2) to TRBJ1-1; TRBD1 might be the D (5 bases). Per germline, CDR1 LGHDT and CDR2 YNNKEL (reference sequence). The CDR3 has 13 amino acids. V was trimmed by 3 bases and J by 7 bases, leaving 12 bases between them. CDR3 amino acids: CASSHRQSFEAFF. The CDR3, as DNA: TGTGCCAGCAGCCACAGACAGAGCTTTGAAGCTTTCTTT.

The rearrangement joins TRBV11-1 to TRBJ2-1; TRBD2 agrees at 7 bases. The CDR3 has 16 amino acids. Germline CDR1 is SGHAT and CDR2 is FQDESV (reference sequence). J lost 3 bases, V lost 6 bases, and 11 bases had no gene match. The CDR3 DNA reads TGTGCCAGCAGGGGATTGTCCAGCGGGAACTACAATGAGCAGTTCTTC. Translation: CASRGLSSGNYNEQFF.

The J gene is TRBJ1-2, the V gene TRBV4-2, with 9 bases matching TRBD1. Germline values: CDR1 LGHNA, CDR2 YNFKEQ. V shed 3 bases and J 1 base; nucleotides not matched to a gene: 3. The CDR3 runs to 15 residues. The CDR3 sequence: CASSQRTGDNYGYTF. Written as DNA, the CDR3 is TGTGCCAGCAGCCAGCGGACAGGGGATAACTATGGCTACACCTTC.

This clone appeared once. The chain employs TRBV6-5 and TRBJ2-2; D perhaps matches TRBD1 (5 bases). V lost 2 bases to trimming and J lost 6 bases, with 10 bases between them. This CDR3 is built from 14 residues. Per the germline V gene, CDR1 is MNHEY and CDR2 is SVGAGI. The CDR3 DNA reads TGTGCCAGCAGTTACGTACAGGTCGCCGGGGAGCTGTTTTTT. Residues: CASSYVQVAGELFF.

The genes are TRBV19 and TRBJ2-2; tentative D call: TRBD1 (6 bases). The CDR3 extends over 16 amino acids. The V gene lost 1 base and the J gene lost 1 base, with 10 bases spanning the gap. Germline values: CDR1 LNHDA, CDR2 SQIVND (reference sequence). DNA of the CDR3: TGTGCCAGTAGTATAGCAGGGGCGTTGAACACCGGGGAGCTGTTTTTT. Residues: CASSIAGALNTGELFF.